Sequencing of this T cell receptor (beta chain) was carried out in a study of beta chain features in type 1 diabetes. Expressed TCRB transcripts got sequenced, as all isolated RNA was reverse transcribed. Using immunoSEQ multiplex PCR, the repertoire was profiled, and TCRdb retains in-frame clones only, with some absent. The sample carries 350,000 to 450,000 clones, roughly 14% recorded once. The V gene end was trimmed by 7 bases and the J gene end by 5 bases; junction bases not matched to a gene: 11. The CDR3 is 16 amino acids. Per the germline V gene, CDR1 is MNHNY and CDR2 is SVGAGI (reference sequence). Only a few counts were recorded for this clone.

The receptor was isolated from a man in his thirties or forties in good health. The sample taken for sequencing was naive CD4+ T cells from blood. V and J are TRBV6-6 and TRBJ2-1; 10 nucleotides agree with TRBD2. CDR3 amino acids: CASTPEGLALDNEQFF. The DNA for the CDR3 is TGTGCCAGCACCCCCGAGGGACTAGCGCTAGACAATGAGCAGTTCTTC.